What follows describes a single T cell receptor (beta chain). The antigen is not known. Time point noted: persistent/refractory GD, antithyroid drugs over 5 years with positive TRAb. Researchers made the TCR library from RNA that was extracted from PBMCs. Diagnosing Graves' disease relied on the American Thyroid Association guidelines. The source of the sample is a study of regulatory T cells in long-lasting Graves disease. Whole-study findings and limits: Persistent Graves' disease cases displayed lower TCR diversity than newly diagnosed ones. Persistent disease preferred TRBV28, TRBJ1-2 and TRBJ2-5; new disease, TRBV20-1 and TRBJ2-1.

Germline loops: CDR1 SGHNT, CDR2 YENEEA. The CDR3 totals 19 residues. In building TCR beta libraries, iRepertoire HTBI primers were used together with Arm-PCR of CDR3 regions. Study processing details: Samples jointly harbored roughly 60 TRBV and approximately 15 TRBJ segments. TCRdb analysed the multiplex PCR reads with MiXCR anew, one entry per CDR3 protein. The V and J calls were determined by TCRdb, not by the authors. The sample records a few hundred thousand distinct CDR3 sequences, 20% to 25% being singletons. The sample was peripheral blood mononuclear cells (PBMCs), taken when the disease was refractory, from a patient treated with antithyroid drugs. The TCR was taken from a female donor with Graves disease. The chain uses TRBV11-3 and TRBJ2-5; 10 bases match TRBD2. The tail of the sequence fits TRBJ2-1 better, so the J call may be wrong. This CDR3 is CASSLDFTSGTHKNNEQFF. The DNA of the CDR3 is TGTGCCAGCAGCTTAGATTTCACTAGCGGGACCCATAAGAACAATGAGCAGTTCTTC.